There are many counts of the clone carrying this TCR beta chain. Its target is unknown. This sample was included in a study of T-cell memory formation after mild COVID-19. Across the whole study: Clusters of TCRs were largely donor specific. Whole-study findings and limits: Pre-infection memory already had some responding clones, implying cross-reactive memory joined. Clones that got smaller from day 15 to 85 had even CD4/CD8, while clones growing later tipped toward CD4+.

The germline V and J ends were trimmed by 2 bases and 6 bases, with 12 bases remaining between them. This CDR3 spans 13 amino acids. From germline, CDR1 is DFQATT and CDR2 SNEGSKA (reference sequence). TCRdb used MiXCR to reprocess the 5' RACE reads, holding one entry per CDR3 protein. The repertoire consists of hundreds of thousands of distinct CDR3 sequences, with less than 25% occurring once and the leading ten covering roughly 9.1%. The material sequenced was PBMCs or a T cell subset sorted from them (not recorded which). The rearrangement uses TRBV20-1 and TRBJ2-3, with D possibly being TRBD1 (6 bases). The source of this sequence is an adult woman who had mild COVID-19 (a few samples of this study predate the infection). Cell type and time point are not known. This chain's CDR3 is CSARRQASDTQYF. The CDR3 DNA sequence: TGCAGTGCTAGACGACAGGCCAGTGATACGCAGTATTTT.